The clone carrying this TCR beta chain was observed a few times. Its antigen is currently unknown. This entry is derived from a study of identical twins. Study conclusions and caveats: Insertion counts were lower in abundant cord blood beta clonotypes, a trend that memory repertoires did not show. Within monozygotic twins, out-of-frame TCR alpha sharing was underestimated by the models. Interpretation of the results relied on cross-sectional statistical analysis and not on following the same donors.

Using its own MiXCR run on the 5' RACE reads, TCRdb lists one record per CDR3 protein. The table has 510,000 or so distinct CDR3 sequences, around 15% seen once. This CDR3 contains 12 residues. V lost 8 bases and J 3 bases, leaving 10 bases between the germline ends. Germline V gene lookup returns CDR1 MDHEN and CDR2 SYDVKM. Each donor was a healthy Caucasian. The same sample was also studied in work on yellow fever vaccine responses in identical twins.

This clonotype was sampled from a woman aged 18 to 35 in good health. The chain employs TRBV28 and TRBJ1-2; tentatively, D is TRBD1 (5 bases). Material: CD4+ T cells sorted from blood. The CDR3, as DNA: TGTGCCAGCCTCGGACAAGACTATGGCTACACCTTC. It is translated as CASLGQDYGYTF.